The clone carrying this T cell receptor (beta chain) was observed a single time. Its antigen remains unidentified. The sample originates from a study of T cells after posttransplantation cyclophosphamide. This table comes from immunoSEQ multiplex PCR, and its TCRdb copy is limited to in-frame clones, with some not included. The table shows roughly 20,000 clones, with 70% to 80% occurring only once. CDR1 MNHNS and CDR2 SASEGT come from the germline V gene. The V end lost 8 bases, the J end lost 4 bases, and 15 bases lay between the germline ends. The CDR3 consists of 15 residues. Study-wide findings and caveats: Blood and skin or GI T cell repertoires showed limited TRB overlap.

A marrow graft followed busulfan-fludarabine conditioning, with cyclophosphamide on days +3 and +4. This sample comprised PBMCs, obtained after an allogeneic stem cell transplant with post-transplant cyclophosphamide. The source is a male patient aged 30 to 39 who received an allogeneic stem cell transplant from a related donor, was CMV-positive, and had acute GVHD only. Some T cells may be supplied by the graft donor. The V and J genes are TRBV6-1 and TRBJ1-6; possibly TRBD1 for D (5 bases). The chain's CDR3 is CASVIQPGYNSPLHF. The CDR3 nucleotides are TGTGCCAGCGTCATACAACCAGGGTATAATTCACCCCTCCACTTT.